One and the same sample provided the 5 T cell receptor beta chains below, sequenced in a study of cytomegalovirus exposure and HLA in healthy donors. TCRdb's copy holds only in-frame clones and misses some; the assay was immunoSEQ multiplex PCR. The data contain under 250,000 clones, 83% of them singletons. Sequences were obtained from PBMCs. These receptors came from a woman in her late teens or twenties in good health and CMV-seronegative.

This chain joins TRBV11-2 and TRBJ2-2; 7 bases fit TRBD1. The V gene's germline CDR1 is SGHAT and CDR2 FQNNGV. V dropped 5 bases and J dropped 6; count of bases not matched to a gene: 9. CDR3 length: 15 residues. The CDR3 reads CASSLRQGWAGELFF. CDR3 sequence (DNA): TGTGCCAGCAGCCTAAGACAGGGCTGGGCCGGGGAGCTGTTTTTT.

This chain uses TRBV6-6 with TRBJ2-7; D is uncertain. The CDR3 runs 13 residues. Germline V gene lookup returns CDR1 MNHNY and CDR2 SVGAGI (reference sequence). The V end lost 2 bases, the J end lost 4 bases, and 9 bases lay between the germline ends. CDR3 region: CASSYQPLYEQYF. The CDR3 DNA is TGTGCCAGCAGTTACCAACCGCTGTACGAGCAGTACTTC.

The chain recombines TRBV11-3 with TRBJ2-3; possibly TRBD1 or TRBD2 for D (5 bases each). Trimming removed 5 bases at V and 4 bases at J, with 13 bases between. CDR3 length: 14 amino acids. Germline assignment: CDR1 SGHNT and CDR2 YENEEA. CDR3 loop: CASSARTGPDTQYF. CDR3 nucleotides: TGTGCCAGCAGCGCCCGGACGGGGCCAGATACGCAGTATTTT.

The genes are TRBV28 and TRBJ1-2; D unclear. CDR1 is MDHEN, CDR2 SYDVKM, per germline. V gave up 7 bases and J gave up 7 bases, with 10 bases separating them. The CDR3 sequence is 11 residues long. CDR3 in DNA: TGTGCCAGCACTCAATACGGTGGCTACACCTTC. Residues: CASTQYGGYTF.

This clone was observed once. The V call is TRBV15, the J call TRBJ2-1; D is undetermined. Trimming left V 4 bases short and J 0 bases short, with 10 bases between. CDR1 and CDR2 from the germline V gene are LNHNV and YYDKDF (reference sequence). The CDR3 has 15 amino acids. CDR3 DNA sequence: TGTGCCACCAGCAACAGCCAAAGCTCCTACAATGAGCAGTTCTTC. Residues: CATSNSQSSYNEQFF.